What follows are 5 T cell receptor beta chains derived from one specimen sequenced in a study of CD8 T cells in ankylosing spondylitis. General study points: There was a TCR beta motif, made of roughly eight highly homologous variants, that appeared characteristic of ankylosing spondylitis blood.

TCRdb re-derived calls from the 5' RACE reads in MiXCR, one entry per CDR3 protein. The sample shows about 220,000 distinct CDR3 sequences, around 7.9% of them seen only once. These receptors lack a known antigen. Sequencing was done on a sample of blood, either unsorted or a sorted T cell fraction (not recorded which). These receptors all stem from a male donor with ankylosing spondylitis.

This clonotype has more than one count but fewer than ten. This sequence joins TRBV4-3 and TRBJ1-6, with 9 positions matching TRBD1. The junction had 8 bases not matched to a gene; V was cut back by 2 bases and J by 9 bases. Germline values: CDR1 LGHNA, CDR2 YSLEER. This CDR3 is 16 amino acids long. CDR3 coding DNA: TGCGCCAGCAGCCAATTGTTTACAGGGGGCGGTTCACCCCTCCACTTT. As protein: CASSQLFTGGGSPLHF.

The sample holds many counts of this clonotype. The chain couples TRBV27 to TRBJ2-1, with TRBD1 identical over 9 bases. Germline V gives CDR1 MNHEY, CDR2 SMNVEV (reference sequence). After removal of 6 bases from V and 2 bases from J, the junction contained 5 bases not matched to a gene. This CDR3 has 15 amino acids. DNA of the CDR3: TGTGCCAGCAGCTTTGGACAGGGGCCCTACAATGAGCAGTTCTTC. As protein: CASSFGQGPYNEQFF.

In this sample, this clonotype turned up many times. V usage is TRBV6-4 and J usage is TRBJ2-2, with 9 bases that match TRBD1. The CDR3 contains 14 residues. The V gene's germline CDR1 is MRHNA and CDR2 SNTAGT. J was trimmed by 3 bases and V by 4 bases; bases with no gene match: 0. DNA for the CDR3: TGTGCCAGCAGTGGACAGGGGGACACCGGGGAGCTGTTTTTT. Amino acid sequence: CASSGQGDTGELFF.

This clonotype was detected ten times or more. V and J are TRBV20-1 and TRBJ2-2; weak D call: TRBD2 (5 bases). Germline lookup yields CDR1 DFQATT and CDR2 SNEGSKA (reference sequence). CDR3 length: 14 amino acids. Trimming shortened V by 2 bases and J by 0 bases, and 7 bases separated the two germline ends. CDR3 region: CSARTGANTGELFF. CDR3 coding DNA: TGCAGTGCTAGAACCGGGGCGAACACCGGGGAGCTGTTTTTT.

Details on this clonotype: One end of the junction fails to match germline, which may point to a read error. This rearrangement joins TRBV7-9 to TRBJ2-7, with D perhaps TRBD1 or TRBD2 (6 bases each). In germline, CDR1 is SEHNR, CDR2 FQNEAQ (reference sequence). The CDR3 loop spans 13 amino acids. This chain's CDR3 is CAISPGGTYEQYF. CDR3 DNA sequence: TGTGCCATCAGCCCCGGGGGCACCTACGAGCAGTACTTC. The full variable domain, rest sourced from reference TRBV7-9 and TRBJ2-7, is DTGVSQNPRHKITKRGQNVTFRCDPISEHNRLYWYRQTLGQGPEFLTYFQNEAQLEKSRLLSDRFSAERPKGSFSTLEIQRTEQGDSAMYLCAISPGGTYEQYFGPGTRLTVT.